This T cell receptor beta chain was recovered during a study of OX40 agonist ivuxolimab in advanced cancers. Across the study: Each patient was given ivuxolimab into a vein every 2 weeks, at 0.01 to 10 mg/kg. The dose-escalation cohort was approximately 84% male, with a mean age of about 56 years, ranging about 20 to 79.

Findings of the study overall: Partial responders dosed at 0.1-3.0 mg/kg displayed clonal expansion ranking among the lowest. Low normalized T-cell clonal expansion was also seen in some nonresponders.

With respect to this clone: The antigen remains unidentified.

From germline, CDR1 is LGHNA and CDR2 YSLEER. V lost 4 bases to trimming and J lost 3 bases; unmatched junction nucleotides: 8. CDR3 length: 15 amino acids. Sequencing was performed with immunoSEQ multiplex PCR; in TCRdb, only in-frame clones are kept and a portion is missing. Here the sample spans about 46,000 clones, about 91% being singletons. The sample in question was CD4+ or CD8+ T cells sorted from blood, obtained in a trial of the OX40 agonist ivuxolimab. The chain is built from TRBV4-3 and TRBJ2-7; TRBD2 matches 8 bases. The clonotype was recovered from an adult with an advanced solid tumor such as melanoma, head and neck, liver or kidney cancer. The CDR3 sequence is CASSPGVTSGYEQYF. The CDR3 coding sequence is TGCGCCAGCAGCCCGGGAGTTACTAGCGGCTACGAGCAGTACTTC.